The rows below give T cell receptor beta chains drawn from one sample of a study of spatial heterogeneity in lung cancer. TCRdb reanalysed the 5' RACE reads using MiXCR and keeps one entry per CDR3 protein. The table includes more than 20,000 distinct CDR3 sequences, under 3.5% detected once. The material sequenced was lung tumor tissue, taken at surgery. All receptors derive from a male donor with early-stage non-small cell lung cancer. CDR3s include the opening cysteine and the closing phenylalanine or tryptophan. D genes are given only for firm matches. Clone sizes are shown as once, few, many, or a class for an expanded clone.

v_call	d_call	clone_size	j_call	cdr3_nt	cdr3_aa
TRBV10-3	.	many	TRBJ1-5	TGTGCCATCGGTGGGGGGGATAGCAATCAGCCCCAGCATTTT	CAIGGGDSNQPQHF
TRBV7-9	TRBD2	many	TRBJ2-5	TGTGCCAGCAGCTTCCTAGCGGACCAAGAGACCCAGTACTTC	CASSFLADQETQYF
TRBV5-1	.	many	TRBJ2-7	TGCGCCAGCAGCAAAAGCGGACCCCCCTACGAGCAGTACTTC	CASSKSGPPYEQYF
TRBV7-8	.	many	TRBJ1-1	TGTGCCAGCGTCGTTGGAGGCTACCTACTGAACACTGAAGCTTTCTTT	CASVVGGYLLNTEAFF
TRBV5-6	TRBD2	many	TRBJ2-1	TGTGCCAGCATAACCATCACCGGGACTAGCGGGAGGAATGAGCAGTTCTTC	CASITITGTSGRNEQFF
TRBV11-1	TRBD2	many	TRBJ2-5	TGTGCCAGCAGCTTCCAGACACTAGCGGGAAGTCAAGAGACCCAGTACTTC	CASSFQTLAGSQETQYF
TRBV7-2	.	many	TRBJ2-5	TGTGCCAGCAGCTTATACGGCAGCTCAGGGGAGACCCAGTACTTC	CASSLYGSSGETQYF
TRBV11-2	.	many	TRBJ1-1	TGTGCCAGCAGCTTCACCTGGGGGAACACTGAAGCTTTCTTT	CASSFTWGNTEAFF
TRBV2	.	medium-sized	TRBJ2-3	TGTGCCAGCAGTGGTGTTTTCGGGGAACCAACAGATACGCAGTATTTT	CASSGVFGEPTDTQYF
TRBV7-6	.	many	TRBJ2-3	TGTGCCAGCAGCCAACAGCCGAGCACAGATACGCAGTATTTT	CASSQQPSTDTQYF
TRBV2	TRBD1	many	TRBJ2-7	TGTGCCAGCACGAGGGGACAGGGGAGCTCCTACGAGCAGTACTTC	CASTRGQGSSYEQYF
TRBV2	.	many	TRBJ2-7	TGTGCCAGCATGGGGACATTAGCCTACGAGCAGTACTTC	CASMGTLAYEQYF
TRBV4-1	TRBD1	many	TRBJ1-1	TGCGCCAGCAGCCAAGAGATCTTAGGCCAGACAGGGGGGACTGAAGCTTTCTTT	CASSQEILGQTGGTEAFF
TRBV12-3/TRBV12-4	TRBD2	few	TRBJ2-1	TGTGCCAGCAGACAGCCTAGCGGGAGTACCTACAATGAGCAGTTCTTC	CASRQPSGSTYNEQFF
TRBV2	.	many	TRBJ2-2	TGTGCCAGCAGTGGAGGGGCTGGCGGGGAGCTGTTTTTT	CASSGGAGGELFF
TRBV3-1	TRBD2	medium-sized	TRBJ2-3	TGTGCCAGCAGCCAAGAGATTGGGAAACTAGCGGGAGTGTATACAGATACGCAGTATTTT	CASSQEIGKLAGVYTDTQYF
TRBV12-3/TRBV12-4	.	many	TRBJ1-3	TGTGCCAGCAGGACAGGCTCTGGAAACACCATATATTTT	CASRTGSGNTIYF
TRBV4-2	.	many	TRBJ2-6	TGTGCCAGCAGCCAAGATAGGGGGTCTGGGGCCAACGTCCTGACTTTC	CASSQDRGSGANVLTF
TRBV4-1	TRBD2	many	TRBJ2-5	TGCGCCAGCAGCCAAGAGGCGGGACTAGCGGGAGGGCTTCAAGAGACCCAGTACTTC	CASSQEAGLAGGLQETQYF